This TCR beta chain was identified in a study of T cell changes during pregnancy in multiple sclerosis. Method: immunoSEQ multiplex PCR; TCRdb's copy keeps in-frame clones and lacks some. The table includes fewer than 50,000 clones, approximately 90% detected once. The germline V gene encodes CDR1 SGHRS and CDR2 YFSETQ. The CDR3 spans 13 residues. The V gene end was trimmed by 4 bases and the J gene end by 9 bases; junction bases not matched to a gene: 6. The TCR sequence derives from a female donor with multiple sclerosis, enrolled in a pregnancy study. The V and J genes are TRBV5-1 and TRBJ2-1, with 8 bases identical to TRBD1. This material consisted of CD8+ T cells from peripheral blood mononuclear cells, taken in the third trimester of pregnancy. The DNA of the CDR3 is TGCGCCAGCAGCCAGACAGGGGTGAGTGAGCAGTTCTTC. Translation: CASSQTGVSEQFF.